The 20 T cell receptor beta chains below were found in one sample sequenced in a study of OX40 agonist ivuxolimab in advanced cancers. Assay used: immunoSEQ multiplex PCR; TCRdb lists only in-frame clones, some missing. The sample shows around 17,000 clones, about 88% of them seen only once. This specimen was CD4+ or CD8+ T cells sorted from blood, taken in a trial of the OX40 agonist ivuxolimab. Receptors originate from an adult with an advanced solid tumor such as melanoma, head and neck, liver or kidney cancer.

The chain uses TRBV10-3 and TRBJ2-1; D uncertain. Germline V gives CDR1 ENHRY, CDR2 SYGVKD. The CDR3 runs 13 residues. Between the trimmed V and J ends, which lost 0 bases and 5 bases, there was a span of 5 bases. The CDR3 protein is CAISESTNNEQFF. The CDR3 nucleotides read TGTGCCATCAGTGAGTCGACCAACAATGAGCAGTTCTTC.

V is TRBV25-1 and J is TRBJ2-7; unclear D gene. Germline-derived CDR1 and CDR2 are MGHDK and SYGVNS. The CDR3 is 11 amino acids. Trimming left V 5 bases short and J 4 bases short, with 6 bases between. For the CDR3, the DNA is TGTGCCAGCAGTCAAACTTACGAGCAGTACTTC. Translated: CASSQTYEQYF.

The chain recombines TRBV6-6 with TRBJ2-5; D is perhaps TRBD2 (7 bases). Germline V lookup: CDR1 MNHNY, CDR2 SVGAGI (reference sequence). The ends were cut back, 5 bases at V and 3 bases at J, with 13 bases in the middle. This CDR3 comprises 14 residues. This CDR3 reads CASSSRGAEETQYF. As DNA, the CDR3 is TGTGCCAGCAGTAGCCGGGGGGCCGAAGAGACCCAGTACTTC.

J is TRBJ2-1 and V is TRBV19; TRBD2 matches at 9 bases. The CDR3 consists of 14 residues. Germline V CDR1 and CDR2: LNHDA, SQIVND (reference sequence). Losses at the gene ends were 4 bases for V and 5 bases for J; bases not matched to a gene: 3. This CDR3 is CASSSGRANNEQFF. The CDR3, as DNA: TGTGCCAGTAGTAGCGGGAGGGCCAACAATGAGCAGTTCTTC.

V is TRBV4-1 and J is TRBJ1-4; D remains ambiguous. This CDR3 has 16 amino acids. Between the trimmed V and J ends, which lost 3 bases and 3 bases, there was a span of 14 bases. CDR1 and CDR2 from the germline V gene are MGHRA and YSYEKL. The chain's CDR3 is CASSQGSYPANEKLFF. The DNA for the CDR3 is TGCGCCAGCAGCCAGGGTTCCTATCCGGCTAATGAAAAACTGTTTTTT.

The CDR3 coding sequence is TGTGCCAGCACCGACAGTCTGAACACTGAAGCTTTCTTT. Its protein is CASTDSLNTEAFF. V usage is TRBV7-3 and J usage is TRBJ1-1, with D tentatively TRBD1 (5 bases). V was clipped by 7 bases and J by 0 bases, with 9 bases between them. CDR1 SGHTA and CDR2 FQGTGA come from the germline V gene. CDR3 length: 13 residues. The whole variable domain, remainder taken from reference TRBV7-3 and TRBJ1-1, is GAGVSQTPSNKVTEKGKYVELRCDPISGHTALYWYRQSLGQGPEFLIYFQGTGAADDSGLPNDRFFAVRPEGSVSTLKIQRTERGDSAVYLCASTDSLNTEAFFGQGTRLTVV.

The rearrangement uses TRBV11-1 and TRBJ2-7; 11 bases are shared with TRBD2. This CDR3 is built from 15 residues. V shed 1 base and J 3 bases; nucleotides not matched to a gene: 2. CDR1 SGHAT and CDR2 FQDESV come from the germline V gene (reference sequence). The chain's CDR3 is CASSLGGTSGYEQYF. The CDR3 nucleotides are TGTGCCAGCAGCTTAGGTGGGACTAGCGGCTACGAGCAGTACTTC.

This chain connects TRBV27 to TRBJ2-3; 7 nucleotides align to TRBD1. Trimming cost V 2 bases and J 3 bases; bases outside gene matches: 2. This CDR3 is 14 amino acids long. Germline values: CDR1 MNHEY, CDR2 SMNVEV (reference sequence). The CDR3: CASSLRGLTDTQYF. The CDR3 DNA reads as TGTGCCAGCAGTTTAAGGGGGCTAACAGATACGCAGTATTTT.

The V call is TRBV28, the J call TRBJ1-2; 10 bases line up with TRBD1. V dropped 5 bases and J dropped 0; count of bases not matched to a gene: 6. This CDR3 has 16 residues. CDR1 is MDHEN and CDR2 is SYDVKM in the germline V gene. Here the CDR3 DNA reads TGTGCCAGCAGTACGGGACAGGGGAGAGCTAACTATGGCTACACCTTC. Translation gives CASSTGQGRANYGYTF.

This sequence joins TRBV28 and TRBJ2-1, with TRBD2 matching 14 bases. J gave up 8 bases and V 5 bases, and 5 bases lay outside the gene matches. Germline V gene lookup returns CDR1 MDHEN and CDR2 SYDVKM. This CDR3 is 15 amino acids long. In DNA form, the CDR3 reads TGTGCCAGCAGTCCCGGGACTAGCGGGAGTTATGAGCAGTTCTTC. It encodes CASSPGTSGSYEQFF.

The chain recombines TRBV7-9 with TRBJ1-5, with 11 positions matching TRBD1. CDR1 and CDR2 from the germline V gene are SEHNR and FQNEAQ (reference sequence). V shed 5 bases, J shed 5 bases, and the junction held 5 bases outside the gene matches. The CDR3 loop spans 15 amino acids. In DNA form, the CDR3 reads TGTGCCAGCAGCGATGGACAGGGGGCATATCAGCCCCAGCATTTT. It yields the protein CASSDGQGAYQPQHF.

There are a few counts of this clone. The rearrangement joins TRBV4-3 to TRBJ1-4; tentatively, D is TRBD1 (5 bases). Germline V gene sequence: CDR1 LGHNA, CDR2 YSLEER. The CDR3 contains 21 residues. V was clipped by 0 bases and J by 2 bases, with 25 bases between them. The DNA of the CDR3 is TGCGCCAGCAGCCAAGATCGGATGCCGGTGATGGGACTTGCGACTAATGAAAAACTGTTTTTT. Its translation: CASSQDRMPVMGLATNEKLFF.

The chain is built from TRBV2 and TRBJ2-5; D unclear. Per the germline V gene, CDR1 is SNHLY and CDR2 is FYNNEI. The CDR3 length is 12 residues. V was trimmed by 5 bases and J by 3 bases, leaving 7 bases between them. CDR3 coding DNA: TGTGCCAGCAGTTTAGGGAAAGAGACCCAGTACTTC. This sequence encodes CASSLGKETQYF.

This clone was observed a few times. The CDR3 spells CASREGEGGAQHF. The CDR3 bases are TGTGCCAGCAGGGAGGGCGAGGGGGGGGCCCAGCATTTT. V gene TRBV27 combines with J gene TRBJ1-5, with D possibly being TRBD1 (6 bases). V shed 6 bases and J shed 11 bases, with 17 bases lying between them. The CDR3 totals 13 residues. The V gene's germline CDR1 is MNHEY and CDR2 SMNVEV (reference sequence).

This chain joins TRBV11-1 and TRBJ2-1, with D perhaps matching TRBD1 (6 bases). Looked up from germline, CDR1 is SGHAT and CDR2 is FQDESV (reference sequence). Deletions cut 5 bases from V and 8 bases from J, with 10 bases between. The CDR3 runs 12 residues. The CDR3 DNA sequence: TGTGCCAGCAGCCACAGGGCCCATGAGCAGTTCTTC. Amino acids: CASSHRAHEQFF.

The J gene is TRBJ1-5, the V gene TRBV6-1, with a possible D match to TRBD1 (6 bases). Germline lookup yields CDR1 MNHNS and CDR2 SASEGT. V was clipped by 5 bases and J by 5 bases, with 13 bases between them. This CDR3 has 14 amino acids. The CDR3 loop reads CASSLTGTYQPQHF. The CDR3 DNA reads TGTGCCAGCAGTCTAACAGGGACCTATCAGCCCCAGCATTTT.

This clone was seen more than once but under ten times. V usage is TRBV6-5 and J usage is TRBJ2-4; weak D call: TRBD1 (6 bases). CDR1 and CDR2 from the germline V gene are MNHEY and SVGAGI. There are 15 residues in the CDR3. V was cut by 5 bases and J by 0 bases, with 11 bases left in between. The CDR3 spells CASSPDSLAKNIQYF. As DNA, the CDR3 is TGTGCCAGCAGTCCGGACAGCCTAGCCAAAAACATTCAGTACTTC.

The rearrangement links TRBV14 to TRBJ2-1; 7 bases fit TRBD2. After removal of 3 bases from V and 4 bases from J, the junction contained 24 bases not matched to a gene. Germline V lookup: CDR1 SGHDN, CDR2 FVKESK. The CDR3 extends over 21 amino acids. The CDR3 DNA reads TGTGCCAGCAGCCATTCAGAGAGATGGGAGAAGGGAGCGGGGCCGTACAATGAGCAGTTCTTC. Translated, it gives CASSHSERWEKGAGPYNEQFF.

The chain employs TRBV5-1 and TRBJ2-3; D possibly corresponds to TRBD2 (6 bases). The CDR3 is 15 amino acids. Looked up from germline, CDR1 is SGHRS and CDR2 is YFSETQ. V shed 7 bases and J shed 4 bases, with 19 bases lying between them. The CDR3 protein is CASLPGLQKADTQYF. As DNA, the CDR3 is TGCGCCAGCCTTCCGGGACTGCAGAAGGCAGATACGCAGTATTTT.

V gene TRBV19 combines with J gene TRBJ1-5; no firm D call. Germline CDR1 LNHDA, CDR2 SQIVND (reference sequence). The V and J ends lost 1 base and 0 bases respectively, with 13 bases between them. The CDR3 is made up of 17 amino acids. The CDR3 spells CASSIVGQYSSNQPQHF. The CDR3 region has the DNA TGTGCCAGTAGTATAGTAGGGCAGTACTCTAGCAATCAGCCCCAGCATTTT.